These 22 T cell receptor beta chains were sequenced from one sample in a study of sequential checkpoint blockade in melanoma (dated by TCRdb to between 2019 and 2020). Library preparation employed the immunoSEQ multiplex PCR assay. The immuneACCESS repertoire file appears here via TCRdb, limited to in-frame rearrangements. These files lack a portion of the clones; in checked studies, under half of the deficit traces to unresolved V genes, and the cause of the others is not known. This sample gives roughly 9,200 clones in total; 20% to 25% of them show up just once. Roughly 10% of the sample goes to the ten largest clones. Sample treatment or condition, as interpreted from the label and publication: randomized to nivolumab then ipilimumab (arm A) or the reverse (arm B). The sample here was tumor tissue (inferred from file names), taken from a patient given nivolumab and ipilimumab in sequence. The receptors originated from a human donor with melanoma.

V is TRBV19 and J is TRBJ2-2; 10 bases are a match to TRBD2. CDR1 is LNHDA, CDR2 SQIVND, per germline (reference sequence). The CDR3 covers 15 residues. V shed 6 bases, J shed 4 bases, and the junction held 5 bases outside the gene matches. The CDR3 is CASRRTSGGTGELFF. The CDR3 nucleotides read TGTGCCAGTAGGAGGACTAGCGGAGGCACCGGGGAGCTGTTTTTT.

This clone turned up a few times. CDR3 nucleotide sequence: TGTGCCATCAGCCCGGGCGGGTACAATGAGCAGTTCTTC. This translates into CAISPGGYNEQFF. V and J are TRBV6-8 and TRBJ2-1; D may be TRBD2 (5 bases). V dropped 10 bases and J dropped 4 bases, with 14 bases sitting between them. This CDR3 has 13 amino acids. The germline gives CDR1 MNHGY, CDR2 SAAAGT.

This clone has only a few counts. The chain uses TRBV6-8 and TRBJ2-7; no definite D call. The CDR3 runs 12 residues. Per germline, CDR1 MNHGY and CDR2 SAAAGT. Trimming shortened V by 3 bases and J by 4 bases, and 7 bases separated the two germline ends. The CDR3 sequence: CASSYSTYEQYF. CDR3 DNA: TGTGCCAGCAGTTATTCCACTTACGAGCAGTACTTC.

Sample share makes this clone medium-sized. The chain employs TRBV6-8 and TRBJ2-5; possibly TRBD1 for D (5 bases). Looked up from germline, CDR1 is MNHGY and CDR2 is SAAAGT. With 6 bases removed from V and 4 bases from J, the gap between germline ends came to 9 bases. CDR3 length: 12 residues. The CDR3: CASRSTGETQYF. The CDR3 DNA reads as TGTGCCAGCAGATCCACAGGAGAGACCCAGTACTTC.

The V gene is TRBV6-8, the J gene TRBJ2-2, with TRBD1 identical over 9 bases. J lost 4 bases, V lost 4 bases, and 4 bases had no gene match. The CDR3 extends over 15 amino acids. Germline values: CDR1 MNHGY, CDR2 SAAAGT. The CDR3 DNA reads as TGTGCCAGCAGTTTCCGGGACAGGGCCACCGGGGAGCTGTTTTTT. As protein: CASSFRDRATGELFF.

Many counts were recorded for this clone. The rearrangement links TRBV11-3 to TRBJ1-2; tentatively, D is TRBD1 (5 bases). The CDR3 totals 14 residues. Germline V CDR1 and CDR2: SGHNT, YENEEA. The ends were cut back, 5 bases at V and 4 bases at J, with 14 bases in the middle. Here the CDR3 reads CASSPAGSGYGYTF. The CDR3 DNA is TGTGCCAGCAGCCCCGCAGGGTCGGGCTATGGCTACACCTTC.

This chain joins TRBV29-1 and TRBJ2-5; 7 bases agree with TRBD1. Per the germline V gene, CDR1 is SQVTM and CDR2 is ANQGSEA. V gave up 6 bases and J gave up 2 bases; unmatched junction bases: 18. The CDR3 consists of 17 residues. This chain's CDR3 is CSVRTLIGDRLQETQYF. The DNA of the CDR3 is TGCAGCGTAAGGACCCTCATCGGGGACAGATTACAAGAGACCCAGTACTTC.

CDR3: CASSQSRNTEAFF. Here the CDR3 DNA reads TGCGCCAGCAGTCAATCGCGAAACACTGAAGCTTTCTTT. The J gene is TRBJ1-1, the V gene TRBV23-1; D unclear. TRBV23-1 is filed as an ORF, its function uncertain. The CDR3 contains 13 residues. Trimming pared 0 bases from V and 2 bases from J, leaving 4 bases between.

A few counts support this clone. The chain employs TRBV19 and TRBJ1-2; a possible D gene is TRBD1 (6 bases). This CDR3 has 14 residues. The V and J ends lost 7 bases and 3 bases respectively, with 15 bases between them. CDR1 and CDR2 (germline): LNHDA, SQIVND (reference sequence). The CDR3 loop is CASTTDSSYYGYTF. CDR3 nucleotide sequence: TGTGCCAGTACCACGGACAGTTCCTACTATGGCTACACCTTC.

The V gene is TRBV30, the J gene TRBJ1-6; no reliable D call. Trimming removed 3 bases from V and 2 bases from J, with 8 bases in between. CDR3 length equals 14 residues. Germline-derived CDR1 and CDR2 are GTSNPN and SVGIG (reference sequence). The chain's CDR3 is CAWRREPYNSPLHF. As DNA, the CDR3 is TGTGCCTGGAGGCGGGAACCCTATAATTCACCCCTCCACTTT. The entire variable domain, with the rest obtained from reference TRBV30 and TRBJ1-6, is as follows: SQTIHQWPATLVQPVGSPLSLECTVEGTSNPNLYWYRQAAGRGLQLLFYSVGIGQISSEVPQNLSASRPQDRQFILSSKKLLLSDSGFYLCAWRREPYNSPLHFGNGTRLTVT.

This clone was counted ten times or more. For the CDR3, the DNA is TGTGCCAGCAGCCAAACCCGGACAGGGGACACTTTCACAGATACGCAGTATTTT. It encodes CASSQTRTGDTFTDTQYF. The chain employs TRBV11-3 and TRBJ2-3; 9 bases align to TRBD1. Per the germline V gene, CDR1 is SGHNT and CDR2 is YENEEA. The CDR3 length is 18 residues. With 5 bases clipped from V and 2 bases from J, the junction kept 14 bases outside the gene matches.

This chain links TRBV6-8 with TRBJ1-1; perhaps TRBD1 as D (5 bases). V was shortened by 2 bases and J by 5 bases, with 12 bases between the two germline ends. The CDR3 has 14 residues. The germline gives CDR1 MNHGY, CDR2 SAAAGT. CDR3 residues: CASSYIEGRTEAFF. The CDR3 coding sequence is TGTGCCAGCAGTTACATCGAGGGGCGGACTGAAGCTTTCTTT.

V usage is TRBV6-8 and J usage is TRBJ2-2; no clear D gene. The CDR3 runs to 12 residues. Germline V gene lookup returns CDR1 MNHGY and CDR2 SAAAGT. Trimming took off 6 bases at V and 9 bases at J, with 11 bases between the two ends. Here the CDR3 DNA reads TGTGCCAGCAGCAACGGTGGCCGGGAGCTGTTTTTT. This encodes CASSNGGRELFF.

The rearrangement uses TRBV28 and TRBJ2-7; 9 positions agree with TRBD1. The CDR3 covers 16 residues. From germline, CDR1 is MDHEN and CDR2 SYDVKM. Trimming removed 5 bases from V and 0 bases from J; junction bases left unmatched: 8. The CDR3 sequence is CASSLPGQGYSYEQYF. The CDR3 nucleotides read TGTGCCAGCAGTCTTCCGGGACAGGGTTACTCCTACGAGCAGTACTTC.

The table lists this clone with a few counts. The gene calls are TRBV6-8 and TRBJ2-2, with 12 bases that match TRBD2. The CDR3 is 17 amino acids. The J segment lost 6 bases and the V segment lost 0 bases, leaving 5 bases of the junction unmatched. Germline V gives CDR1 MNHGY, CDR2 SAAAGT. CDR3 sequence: CASSYSMASGGAGELFF. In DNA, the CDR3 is TGTGCCAGCAGTTACTCGATGGCTAGCGGGGGGGCCGGGGAGCTGTTTTTT.

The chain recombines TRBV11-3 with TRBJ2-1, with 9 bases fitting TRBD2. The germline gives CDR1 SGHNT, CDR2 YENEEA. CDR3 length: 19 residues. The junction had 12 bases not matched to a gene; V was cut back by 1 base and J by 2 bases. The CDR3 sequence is CASSLGVAGGPDPYNEQFF. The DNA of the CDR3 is TGTGCCAGCAGCTTAGGAGTTGCGGGGGGGCCCGACCCCTACAATGAGCAGTTCTTC. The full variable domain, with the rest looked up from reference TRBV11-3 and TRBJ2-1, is EAGVVQSPRYKIIEKKQPVAFWCNPISGHNTLYWYLQNLGQGPELLIRYENEEAVDDSQLPKDRFSAERLKGVDSTLKIQPAELGDSAVYLCASSLGVAGGPDPYNEQFFGPGTRLTVL.

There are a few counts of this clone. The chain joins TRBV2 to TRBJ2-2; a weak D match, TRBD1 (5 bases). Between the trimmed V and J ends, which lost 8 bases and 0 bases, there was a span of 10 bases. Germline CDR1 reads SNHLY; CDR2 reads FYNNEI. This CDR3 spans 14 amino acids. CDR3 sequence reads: CASGANTNTGELFF. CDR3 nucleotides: TGTGCCAGCGGGGCGAATACGAACACCGGGGAGCTGTTTTTT.

The DNA of the CDR3 is TGTGCCAGCAGGACCAGGTGGGACAGGGGGTTGAACACTGAAGCTTTCTTT. Its translation is CASRTRWDRGLNTEAFF. The chain recombines TRBV28 with TRBJ1-1, with 11 bases aligning to TRBD1. The CDR3 consists of 17 residues. The V gene's germline CDR1 is MDHEN and CDR2 SYDVKM. The junction had 9 bases not matched to a gene; V was cut back by 6 bases and J by 0 bases. The full variable domain, its missing parts supplied by reference TRBV28 and TRBJ1-1, is DVKVTQSSRYLVKRTGEKVFLECVQDMDHENMFWYRQDPGLGLRLIYFSYDVKMKEKGDIPEGYSVSREKKERFSLILESASTNQTSMYLCASRTRWDRGLNTEAFFGQGTRLTVV.

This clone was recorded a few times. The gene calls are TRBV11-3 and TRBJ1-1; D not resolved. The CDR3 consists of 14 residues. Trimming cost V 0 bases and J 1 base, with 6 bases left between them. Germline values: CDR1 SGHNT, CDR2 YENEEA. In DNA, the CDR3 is TGTGCCAGCAGCTTAGAACCGGGGAACACTGAAGCTTTCTTT. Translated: CASSLEPGNTEAFF.

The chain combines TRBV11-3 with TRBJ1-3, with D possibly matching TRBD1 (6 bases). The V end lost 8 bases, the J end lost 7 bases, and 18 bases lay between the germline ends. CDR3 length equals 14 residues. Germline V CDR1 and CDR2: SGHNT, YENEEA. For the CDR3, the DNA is TGTGCCAGCTTACAGGGCTCTGATATCAACACCATATATTTT. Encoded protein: CASLQGSDINTIYF.

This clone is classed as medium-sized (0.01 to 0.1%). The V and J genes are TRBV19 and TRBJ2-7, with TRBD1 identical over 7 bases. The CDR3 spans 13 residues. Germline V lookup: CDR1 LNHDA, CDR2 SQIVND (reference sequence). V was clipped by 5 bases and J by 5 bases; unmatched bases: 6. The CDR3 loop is CASSPTGIHEQYF. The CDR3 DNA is TGTGCCAGTAGTCCGACAGGGATCCACGAGCAGTACTTC.

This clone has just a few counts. CDR3 residues: CASSPRVAEYEQYF. The DNA for the CDR3 is TGTGCCAGCAGTCCGCGAGTCGCAGAGTACGAGCAGTACTTC. This rearrangement joins TRBV6-8 to TRBJ2-7; D is ambiguous. The V and J ends lost 5 bases and 4 bases respectively, with 15 bases between them. The CDR3 runs 14 residues. From germline, CDR1 is MNHGY and CDR2 SAAAGT.